This TCR beta chain derives from a study of T cell responses to AZD1222 COVID-19 vaccine. Study conclusions and caveats: Regions 160-218 and 743-854 held dominance among vaccine-associated CD4 TCRs, which spanned spike. Among AZD1222 vaccinees, only five to seven were seropositive at baseline. Close to half of all spike-specific TCRs reportedly target regions of the variants that are unmutated.

Turning to this clone: Its target is unknown.

The study pooled second doses at about 4 or about 12 weeks. With 4 bases removed from V and 0 bases from J, the gap between germline ends came to 7 bases. This CDR3 is 13 amino acids long. Germline V gene data show CDR1 as SQVTM and CDR2 as ANQGSEA. Measured with immunoSEQ multiplex PCR; TCRdb has only the in-frame clones, and not every one. The sample lists 250,000 to 300,000 clones; about 94% were seen once. Sample: peripheral blood, taken 28 days after the second AZD1222 dose. The V call is TRBV29-1, the J call TRBJ1-5; no clear D. This sequence originates from an adult who received the AZD1222 COVID-19 vaccine. CDR3 nucleotide sequence: TGCAGCGTTGGAGAAAATAGCAATCAGCCCCAGCATTTT. Encoded protein: CSVGENSNQPQHF.